The TCR beta chain described here comes from a study of response to subunit inactivated influenza vaccine. TCRdb called the RT-PCR reads again in MiXCR, with one record for every CDR3 protein. The data hold hundreds of thousands of distinct CDR3 sequences, with 11% observed a single time. Study-wide findings and caveats: The authors offered the suggestion that each seasonal influenza vaccination recruits few new T cells.

Notes on this clonotype: Its antigen is unknown.

CDR1 is MDHEN and CDR2 is SYDVKM in the germline V gene. With 5 bases removed from V and 1 base from J, the gap between germline ends came to 14 bases. The CDR3 sequence is 15 residues long. These sequences were also reported in another study, on T cells expressing NK-cell markers. That paper states: TCR beta cDNA was made by 5'RACE template switching with UMIs. The TCR beta repertoires originated in sorted CD3+CD56+NKG2C+, CD3+CD56+NKG2C- and CD3+CD56-NKG2C+ T cells. Seven donors tested HCMV-seropositive and one tested seronegative among the eight sequenced. There were a few donors in whom these clonotypes also led the CD3+CD56-NKG2C+ fraction.

The sequencing used PBMCs from blood, collected on the day of vaccination. The chain combines TRBV28 with TRBJ1-2, with D perhaps TRBD1 (6 bases). This receptor was identified in a man aged 50 to 59 who received an inactivated influenza vaccine. The CDR3 loop is CASSISRGHNYGYTF. The CDR3 nucleotides read TGTGCCAGCAGTATTTCCAGGGGCCATAACTATGGCTACACCTTC.